This T cell receptor (beta chain) derives from a study of shared clonotypes between healthy human individuals. The CDR3 covers 13 residues. The V gene's germline CDR1 is MRHNA and CDR2 SNTAGT. V dropped 6 bases and J dropped 5 bases, with 10 bases sitting between them. Clones were sequenced by immunoSEQ multiplex PCR, and TCRdb holds only the in-frame ones, with some missing. The table shows about 460,000 clones, with approximately 80% occurring only once. HIV-negative, healthy adults without recent acute infections or vaccinations were the donors. Donors were Caucasian adults residing in Nashville, Tennessee, USA. The unsorted samples took tens of millions of PBMCs to get genomic DNA. This clone was observed a single time. Its specificity is unknown. Study-wide results and caveats: Clonotype sharing across donors was expected to vary with sequencing depth.

The chain combines TRBV6-4 with TRBJ2-2; D possibly matches TRBD1 or TRBD2 (6 bases each). The TCR was taken from a woman in her 40s in good health. Some clones in this sample may be carry-over from other donors' samples. The source material was PBMCs. The CDR3: CASSQGRTGELFF. Here the CDR3 DNA reads TGTGCCAGCAGCCAGGGGAGGACCGGGGAGCTGTTTTTT.